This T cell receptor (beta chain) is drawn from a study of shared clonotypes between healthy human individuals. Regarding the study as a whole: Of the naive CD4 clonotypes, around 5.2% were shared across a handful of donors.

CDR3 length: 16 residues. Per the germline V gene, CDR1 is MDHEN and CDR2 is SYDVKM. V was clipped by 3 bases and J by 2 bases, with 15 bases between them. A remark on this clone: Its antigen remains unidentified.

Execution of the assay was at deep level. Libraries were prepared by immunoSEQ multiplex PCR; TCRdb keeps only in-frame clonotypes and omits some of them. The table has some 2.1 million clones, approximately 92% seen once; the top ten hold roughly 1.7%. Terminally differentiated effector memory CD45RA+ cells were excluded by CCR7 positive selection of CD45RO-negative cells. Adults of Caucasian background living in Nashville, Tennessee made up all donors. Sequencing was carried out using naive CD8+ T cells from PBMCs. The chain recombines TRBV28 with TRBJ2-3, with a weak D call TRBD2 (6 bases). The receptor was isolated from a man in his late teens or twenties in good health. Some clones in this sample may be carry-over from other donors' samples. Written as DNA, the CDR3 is TGTGCCAGCAGTTTCGGGGCGGACTACCTCACAGATACGCAGTATTTT. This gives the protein CASSFGADYLTDTQYF.